What follows describes a single T cell receptor beta chain. Antigen: not known. PCR employed 60 Vbeta and 13 Jbeta primers. Profiling relied on immunoSEQ multiplex PCR, and the TCRdb table lists in-frame clones only, not all of them. There are approximately 160,000 clones in the sample; 60% to 80% occur only once, and roughly 0.68% lies in the top ten. The germline V gene has CDR1 SEHNR and CDR2 FQNEAQ (reference sequence). This CDR3 has 14 amino acids. The V end lost 5 bases, the J end lost 7 bases, and 15 bases lay between the germline ends. This sample was included in a study of cytomegalovirus exposure and HLA in healthy donors. Study-wide findings and caveats: The authors later found most CMV-associated TCR beta chains appeared HLA-restricted.

V is TRBV7-9 and J is TRBJ1-5; D might be TRBD1 (5 bases). The TCR originated in a male donor in good health and CMV-seronegative. The sequencing input was PBMCs. The CDR3 nucleotides are TGTGCCAGCAGCGTACTGACAGTAACCCAGCCCCAGCATTTT. Protein: CASSVLTVTQPQHF.